The entry below gives a single TCR beta chain sequence along with its context. Its cognate antigen is unknown. The data derive from a study of identical twins. Study results and limitations: Memory repertoires showed no such pattern, whereas abundant cord blood beta clonotypes carried fewer insertions.

TCRdb re-called the 5' RACE reads through MiXCR, storing one row per CDR3 protein. The sample consists of 450,000 or so distinct CDR3 sequences, roughly 26% of them appearing once. Germline lookup yields CDR1 LGHDT and CDR2 YNNKEL (reference sequence). Trimming removed 3 bases from V and 0 bases from J, with 5 bases in between. The CDR3 sequence is 14 residues long. This sample was shared with a second study, whose subject was T cells expressing NK-cell markers.

The V and J genes are TRBV3-1 and TRBJ2-2; D ambiguous. This TCR came from a woman aged 18-29 years in good health. Material: CD4+ T cells sorted from blood. The CDR3 DNA follows: TGTGCCAGCAGCCACGCCGCGAACACCGGGGAGCTGTTTTTT. It translates to CASSHAANTGELFF.